This T cell receptor (beta chain) comes out of a study of CD8 T cells in Susac syndrome. Study conclusions and caveats: Susac-specific public clones in total CD8+ repertoires numbered sixteen; in CD8+ TEMRA repertoires, they numbered 5 or 6.

Random hexamers served to reverse transcribe about 0.45 to 1 ug RNA. TCRdb recomputed calls from the immunoSEQ multiplex PCR reads with MiXCR, one row per CDR3 protein. The data contain around 79,000 distinct CDR3 sequences, approximately 93% of them singletons. On this clonotype itself: What it binds is not known.

The TCR was taken from a human donor with Susac syndrome. The sequenced sample consisted of CD8+ T cells from PBMCs.

The CDR3 loop is CASSFKMGGLKPQHF. The CDR3 DNA is TGTGCCAGCAGTTTTAAAATGGGCGGGCTTAAGCCCCAGCATTTT. V is TRBV27 and J is TRBJ1-5; D ambiguous. The CDR3 loop spans 15 amino acids. The germline V and J ends were trimmed by 3 bases and 8 bases, with 17 bases remaining between them. The germline gives CDR1 MNHEY, CDR2 SMNVEV (reference sequence).